This T cell receptor beta chain was captured by sequencing in a study of control samples from healthy donors and cancer patients. Using immunoSEQ multiplex PCR, the repertoire was profiled, and TCRdb retains in-frame clones only, with some absent. The sample holds 160,000 or so clones, roughly 95% seen once. The CDR3 loop spans 16 amino acids. Germline CDR1 and CDR2: MNHEY and SVGAGI. As to this clone: One end of the junction varies from germline; a read error may be responsible.

The chain joins TRBV6-5 to TRBJ2-2; TRBD2 agrees at 7 bases. This receptor was obtained from a woman aged 30 to 39 in good health. Sequenced sample: blood. This chain's CDR3 is CASSYSWGGAHRGAVF. The DNA of the CDR3 is TGTGCCAGCAGTTACTCATGGGGGGGTGCGCACCGGGGAGCTGTTTTT.